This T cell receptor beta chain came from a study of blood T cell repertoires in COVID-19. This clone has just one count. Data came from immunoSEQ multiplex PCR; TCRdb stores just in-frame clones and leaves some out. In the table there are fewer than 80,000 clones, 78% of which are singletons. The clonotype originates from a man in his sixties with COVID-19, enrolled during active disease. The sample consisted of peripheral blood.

The CDR3 spells CATRIQTNTGELFF. The CDR3 region has the DNA TGTGCCACCAGAATACAGACGAACACCGGGGAGCTGTTTTTT. V gene TRBV19 combines with J gene TRBJ2-2; D uncertain. CDR1 is LNHDA and CDR2 is SQIVND in the germline V gene (reference sequence). The CDR3 loop spans 14 amino acids. The V end lost 10 bases, the J end lost 0 bases, and 12 bases lay between the germline ends. Full variable domain (outside the CDR3, taken from reference TRBV19 and TRBJ2-2): DGGITQSPKYLFRKEGQNVTLSCEQNLNHDAMYWYRQDPGQGLRLIYYSQIVNDFQKGDIAEGYSVSREKKESFPLTVTSAQKNPTAFYLCATRIQTNTGELFFGEGSRLTVL.